Below, 25 T cell receptor beta chains from the same sample are listed, as sequenced in a study of blood T cells in healthy people across ages. Through a sample-barcoded 5' primer and a J-beta primer mix, a second PCR was run for roughly 6 to 12 cycles. TCRdb re-derived calls from the 5' RACE reads in MiXCR, one entry per CDR3 protein. There are approximately 880,000 distinct CDR3 sequences in the sample; about 48% occur only once, and around an eighth lies in the top ten. The source material was blood. The receptors originated from a man aged 25-40 years in good health.

The J gene is TRBJ1-1, the V gene TRBV5-1, with D possibly matching TRBD1 (6 bases). The CDR3 covers 14 residues. From germline, CDR1 is SGHRS and CDR2 YFSETQ. V dropped 5 bases and J dropped 0 bases, with 11 bases sitting between them. The CDR3 loop reads CASRLDSLNTEAFF. The CDR3 DNA reads TGCGCCAGCAGACTGGACAGCTTGAACACTGAAGCTTTCTTT.

The genes are TRBV20-1 and TRBJ2-7, with 8 bases identical to TRBD2. The germline CDR1 and CDR2 sequences are DFQATT and SNEGSKA (reference sequence). This CDR3 has 15 amino acids. With 3 bases clipped from V and 0 bases from J, the junction kept 7 bases outside the gene matches. The CDR3 nucleotides are TGCAGTGCTAGCCTGGGGACTAGGTACTCCTACGAGCAGTACTTC. Translation: CSASLGTRYSYEQYF.

This chain links TRBV5-4 with TRBJ2-7; D not certain. The ends were cut back, 3 bases at V and 7 bases at J, with 14 bases in the middle. In germline, CDR1 is SGHNT, CDR2 YYREEE (reference sequence). The CDR3 covers 13 residues. CDR3 loop: CASSYRPAREQYF. CDR3 coding DNA: TGTGCCAGCAGCTACCGGCCTGCTAGGGAGCAGTACTTC.

A note on this clonotype: A read error may be the cause here, since a much bigger clone is one base away. This rearrangement joins TRBV10-3 to TRBJ2-1; D is undetermined. Deletions cut 2 bases from V and 13 bases from J, with 18 bases between. The CDR3 length is 14 residues. Looked up from germline, CDR1 is ENHRY and CDR2 is SYGVKD. The CDR3 DNA sequence: TGTGCCATCAGTGAGCCGGACGCCCAAGAGACCCAGTTCTTC. Translating it yields CAISEPDAQETQFF.

This chain uses TRBV6-2 or TRBV6-3 with TRBJ2-5, with D possibly TRBD1 on 5 matching bases. The CDR3 covers 13 residues. V lost 4 bases, J lost 5 bases, and 11 bases lay in between. The germline CDR1 and CDR2 sequences are MNHEY and SVGEGT. CDR3 in DNA: TGTGCCAGCAGTTTCCAGGGATTTGAGACCCAGTACTTC. Its protein is CASSFQGFETQYF.

This clonotype has only a few counts. The gene calls are TRBV4-1 and TRBJ1-2; 7 positions match TRBD1. V dropped 0 bases and J dropped 4; count of bases not matched to a gene: 5. Germline V gives CDR1 MGHRA, CDR2 YSYEKL. The CDR3 totals 15 residues. Here the CDR3 DNA reads TGCGCCAGCAGCCAAGATGCGACAGGGCTCTATGGCTACACCTTC. This sequence encodes CASSQDATGLYGYTF.

This clonotype occurred a few times. The rearrangement uses TRBV20-1 and TRBJ2-2; D not certain. Trimming took off 4 bases at V and 4 bases at J, with 7 bases between the two ends. Germline-derived CDR1 and CDR2 are DFQATT and SNEGSKA (reference sequence). This CDR3 is 12 amino acids long. CDR3 sequence reads: CSATTPTGELFF. CDR3 coding DNA: TGCAGTGCTACCACCCCCACCGGGGAGCTGTTTTTT.

The sample holds a few counts of this clonotype. This chain links TRBV4-1 with TRBJ2-4; tentative D call: TRBD1 (5 bases). Germline V gene data show CDR1 as MGHRA and CDR2 as YSYEKL. The V and J ends lost 0 bases and 5 bases respectively, with 14 bases between them. This CDR3 has 16 residues. CDR3 bases: TGCGCCAGCAGCCAAGACGATCAGGGCCGTCAAAACATTCAGTACTTC. The encoded protein is CASSQDDQGRQNIQYF.

This clonotype was picked up a small number of times. The chain is built from TRBV29-1 and TRBJ2-1; D may correspond to TRBD1 or TRBD2 (5 bases each). The germline V and J ends were trimmed by 6 bases and 8 bases, with 23 bases remaining between them. CDR1 is SQVTM and CDR2 is ANQGSEA in the germline V gene. The CDR3 consists of 15 residues. As DNA, the CDR3 is TGCAGCGTAACACTTCCGGGACGGTCTGGGGATGAGCAGTTCTTC. Translating gives CSVTLPGRSGDEQFF.

The genes are TRBV6-5 and TRBJ1-1, with 7 bases matching TRBD1. Germline assignment: CDR1 MNHEY and CDR2 SVGAGI. This CDR3 contains 13 residues. V shed 5 bases, J shed 6 bases, and the junction held 6 bases outside the gene matches. The CDR3 sequence: CASSRQGHAEAFF. Written as DNA, the CDR3 is TGTGCCAGCAGTCGACAGGGCCACGCTGAAGCTTTCTTT.

The J gene is TRBJ2-1, the V gene TRBV27; the D gene is possibly TRBD1 (6 bases). Trimming took off 8 bases at V and 7 bases at J, with 12 bases between the two ends. Germline V gene data show CDR1 as MNHEY and CDR2 as SMNVEV (reference sequence). CDR3 length equals 12 residues. This chain's CDR3 is CASSTGLNEQFF. CDR3 in DNA: TGTGCCAGCTCCACAGGGTTAAATGAGCAGTTCTTC.

The V call is TRBV27, the J call TRBJ2-7, with TRBD1 identical over 8 bases. Per the germline V gene, CDR1 is MNHEY and CDR2 is SMNVEV (reference sequence). CDR3 length equals 16 residues. Losses at the gene ends were 2 bases for V and 1 base for J; bases not matched to a gene: 7. The CDR3 DNA sequence: TGTGCCAGCAGTTTAGCGTACGGGGACAGGTCCTACGAGCAGTACTTC. This translates into CASSLAYGDRSYEQYF.

This clonotype was counted a few times. The chain links TRBV12-3 or TRBV12-4 to TRBJ2-7; 7 bases map to TRBD1. This CDR3 region has 15 residues. Germline trimming cut 8 bases from V and 0 bases from J; bases unmatched to any gene: 10. The CDR3 sequence is CASGNRGLGSYEQYF. The CDR3 coding sequence is TGTGCCAGCGGTAACAGGGGATTAGGCTCCTACGAGCAGTACTTC.

V and J are TRBV20-1 and TRBJ2-4, with 9 bases fitting TRBD2. The end of the DNA aligns better with TRBJ2-5, so the J call may be wrong. This CDR3 is 15 amino acids long. Germline CDR1 is DFQATT and CDR2 is SNEGSKA (reference sequence). DNA of the CDR3: TGCAGTGCTAGACCCTTGCGGGGGGGCAAGGAGACCCAGTACTTC. Amino acids: CSARPLRGGKETQYF.

This clonotype has only a few counts. V usage is TRBV6-5 and J usage is TRBJ1-5; D is perhaps TRBD1 (5 bases). Germline V gives CDR1 MNHEY, CDR2 SVGAGI. Deletions cut 2 bases from V and 3 bases from J, with 11 bases between. CDR3 size: 15 residues. CDR3 amino acids: CASSYDRSPNQPQHF. CDR3 DNA: TGTGCCAGCAGTTACGACAGAAGCCCCAATCAGCCCCAGCATTTT.

This clonotype was seen a few times. The gene calls are TRBV4-3 and TRBJ2-1; TRBD1 matches 7 bases. The CDR3 is 16 amino acids. V lost 5 bases, J lost 2 bases, and 9 bases stayed unmatched. Germline V lookup: CDR1 LGHNA, CDR2 YSLEER. CDR3 amino acids: CASSGATGDAYNEQFF. The CDR3, as DNA: TGCGCCAGCAGCGGCGCTACAGGGGATGCCTACAATGAGCAGTTCTTC.

This rearrangement joins TRBV20-1 to TRBJ2-7; the match to TRBD1 covers 8 bases. Germline lookup yields CDR1 DFQATT and CDR2 SNEGSKA (reference sequence). V was pared by 5 bases and J by 4 bases, with 10 bases of the junction left unmatched. This CDR3 comprises 14 residues. The CDR3 loop is CSAPRQGSGYEQYF. The CDR3 nucleotides read TGCAGTGCTCCACGACAGGGGAGTGGATACGAGCAGTACTTC.

This clonotype has more than one count but fewer than ten. The rearrangement links TRBV7-2 to TRBJ2-7; 9 bases match TRBD1. J was trimmed by 2 bases and V by 4 bases; bases with no gene match: 15. The germline CDR1 and CDR2 sequences are SGHTA and FQGNSA. The CDR3 runs to 18 residues. CDR3 sequence reads: CASSSQHSGTGIAYEQYF. The DNA for the CDR3 is TGTGCCAGCAGCTCTCAACACTCCGGGACAGGGATAGCCTACGAGCAGTACTTC.

This clonotype came up a few times. The chain couples TRBV9 to TRBJ2-3, with 9 nucleotides matching TRBD1. CDR1 is SGDLS, CDR2 YYNGEE, per germline. J gave up 2 bases and V 6 bases, and 10 bases lay outside the gene matches. The CDR3 is 16 amino acids. The CDR3 nucleotides are TGTGCCAGCACCCGGACAGGGACAGGGTACACAGATACGCAGTATTTT. Protein product: CASTRTGTGYTDTQYF.

Remarks on this clonotype: A read error may explain this, as a much larger clone is one base away. The gene calls are TRBV20-1 and TRBJ2-4; D is possibly TRBD2 (6 bases). Germline V lookup: CDR1 DFQATT, CDR2 SNEGSKA (reference sequence). CDR3 length: 14 amino acids. CDR3 bases: TGCAGTGCTAGAGACGAACTAGCCAAAAGCATTCAGTACTTC. Protein sequence: CSARDELAKSIQYF.

This clonotype has a handful of counts. The chain joins TRBV7-6 to TRBJ2-7; D is perhaps TRBD2 (6 bases). This CDR3 is built from 13 residues. V was clipped by 1 base and J by 5 bases, with 9 bases between them. Looked up from germline, CDR1 is SGHVS and CDR2 is FNYEAQ. In DNA, the CDR3 is TGTGCCAGCAGCTTAGGGGGGGACGACGAGCAGTACTTC. Encoded protein: CASSLGGDDEQYF.

This clonotype was seen at least ten times. V usage is TRBV20-1 and J usage is TRBJ2-2; 8 nucleotides agree with TRBD2. The CDR3 length is 14 residues. V gave up 6 bases and J gave up 5 bases; unmatched junction bases: 8. Looked up from germline, CDR1 is DFQATT and CDR2 is SNEGSKA (reference sequence). CDR3 sequence: CSAQRGRGTGELFF. CDR3 in DNA: TGCAGTGCCCAGCGGGGGCGAGGAACCGGGGAGCTGTTTTTT.

This clonotype was detected a few times. The genes are TRBV29-1 and TRBJ1-1, with D hard to call. The germline gives CDR1 SQVTM, CDR2 ANQGSEA. V was clipped by 5 bases and J by 4 bases, with 17 bases between them. The CDR3 contains 14 residues. CDR3 sequence reads: CSVRYPGKLTEAFF. As DNA, the CDR3 is TGCAGCGTTAGATATCCGGGAAAACTCACTGAAGCTTTCTTT.

In its sample, this clonotype was seen a few times. The chain uses TRBV18 and TRBJ2-1, with D possibly being TRBD1 (6 bases). Per the germline V gene, CDR1 is KGHSH and CDR2 is LQKENI. Trimming removed 3 bases at V and 9 bases at J, with 15 bases between. The CDR3 totals 14 residues. CDR3 loop: CASSPPAGVGEQFF. The CDR3, as DNA: TGTGCCAGCTCACCTCCGGCAGGGGTTGGTGAGCAGTTCTTC.

The V gene is TRBV12-3 or TRBV12-4, the J gene TRBJ1-1, with D possibly being TRBD1 (6 bases). CDR3 length: 16 amino acids. V lost 2 bases, J lost 11 bases, and 24 bases lay in between. The CDR3 spells CASSLTGGQFVKGAFF. The CDR3 DNA follows: TGTGCCAGCAGTTTAACGGGGGGGCAGTTTGTCAAAGGGGCTTTCTTT.